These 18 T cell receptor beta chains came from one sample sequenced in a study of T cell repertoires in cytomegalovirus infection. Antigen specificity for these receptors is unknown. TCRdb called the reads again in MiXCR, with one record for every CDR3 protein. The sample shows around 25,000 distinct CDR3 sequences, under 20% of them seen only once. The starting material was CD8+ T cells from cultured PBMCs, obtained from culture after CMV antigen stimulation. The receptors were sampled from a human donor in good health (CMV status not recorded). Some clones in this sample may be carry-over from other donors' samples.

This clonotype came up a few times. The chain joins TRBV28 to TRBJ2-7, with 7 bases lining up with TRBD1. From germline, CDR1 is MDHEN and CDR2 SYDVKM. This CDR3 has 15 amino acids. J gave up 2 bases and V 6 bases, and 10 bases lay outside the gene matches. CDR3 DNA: TGTGCCAGCAGCCCCCGACAGGGTGGTGCCTACGAGCAGTACTTC. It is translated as CASSPRQGGAYEQYF. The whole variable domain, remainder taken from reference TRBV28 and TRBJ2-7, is DVKVTQSSRYLVKRTGEKVFLECVQDMDHENMFWYRQDPGLGLRLIYFSYDVKMKEKGDIPEGYSVSREKKERFSLILESASTNQTSMYLCASSPRQGGAYEQYFGPGTRLTVT.

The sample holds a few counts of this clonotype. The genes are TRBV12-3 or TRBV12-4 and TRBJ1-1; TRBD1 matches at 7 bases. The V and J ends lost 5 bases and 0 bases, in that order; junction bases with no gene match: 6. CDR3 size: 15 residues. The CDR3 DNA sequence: TGTGCCAGCAGTCCCTGGACAGGTATGAACACTGAAGCTTTCTTT. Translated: CASSPWTGMNTEAFF.

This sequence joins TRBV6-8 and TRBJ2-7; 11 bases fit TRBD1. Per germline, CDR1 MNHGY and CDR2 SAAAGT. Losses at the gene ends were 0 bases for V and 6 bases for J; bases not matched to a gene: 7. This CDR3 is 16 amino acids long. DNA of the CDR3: TGTGCCAGCAGTTACTCGGGGGGACAGGGGGTAGTCGAGCAGTACTTC. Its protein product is CASSYSGGQGVVEQYF.

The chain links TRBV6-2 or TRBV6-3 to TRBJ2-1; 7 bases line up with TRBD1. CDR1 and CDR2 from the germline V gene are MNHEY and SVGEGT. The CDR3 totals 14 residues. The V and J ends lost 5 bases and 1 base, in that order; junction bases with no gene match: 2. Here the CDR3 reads CASSPRGSYNEQFF. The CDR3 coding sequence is TGTGCCAGCAGTCCCAGGGGGTCCTACAATGAGCAGTTCTTC.

The CDR3 here is CASSYSREYEAFF. CDR3 nucleotides: TGTGCCAGCAGTTACTCGAGAGAATATGAAGCTTTCTTT. The V gene is TRBV6-5, the J gene TRBJ1-1; D not certain. The CDR3 is 13 residues long. Trimming left V 0 bases short and J 7 bases short, with 9 bases between. From germline, CDR1 is MNHEY and CDR2 SVGAGI.

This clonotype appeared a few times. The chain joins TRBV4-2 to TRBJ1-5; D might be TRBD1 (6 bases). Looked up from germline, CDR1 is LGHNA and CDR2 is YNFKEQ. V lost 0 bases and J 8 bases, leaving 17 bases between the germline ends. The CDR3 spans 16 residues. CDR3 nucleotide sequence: TGTGCCAGCAGCCAAGACTGGGGACAACTTACAAAGCCCCAGCATTTT. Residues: CASSQDWGQLTKPQHF.

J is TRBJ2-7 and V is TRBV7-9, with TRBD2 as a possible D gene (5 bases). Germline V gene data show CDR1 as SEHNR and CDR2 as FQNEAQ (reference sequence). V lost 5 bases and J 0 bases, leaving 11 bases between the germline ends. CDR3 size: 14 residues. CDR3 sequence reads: CASSPLGSSYEQYF. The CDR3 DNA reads TGTGCCAGCAGCCCTCTGGGGAGCTCCTACGAGCAGTACTTC.

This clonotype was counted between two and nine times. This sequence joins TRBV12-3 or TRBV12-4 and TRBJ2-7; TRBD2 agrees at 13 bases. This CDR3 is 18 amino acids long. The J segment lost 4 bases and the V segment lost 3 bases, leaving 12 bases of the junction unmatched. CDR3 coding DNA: TGTGCCAGCAGTTTTGAACTAGCGGGAGGGGAACCTGATTACGAGCAGTACTTC. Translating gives CASSFELAGGEPDYEQYF.

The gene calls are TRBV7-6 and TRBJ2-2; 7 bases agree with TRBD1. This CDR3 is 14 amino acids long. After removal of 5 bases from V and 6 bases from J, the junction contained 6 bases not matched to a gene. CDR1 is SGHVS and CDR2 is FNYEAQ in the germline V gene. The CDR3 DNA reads TGTGCCAGCAGCCCGGACAGGCGGCCCGGGGAGCTGTTTTTT. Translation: CASSPDRRPGELFF.

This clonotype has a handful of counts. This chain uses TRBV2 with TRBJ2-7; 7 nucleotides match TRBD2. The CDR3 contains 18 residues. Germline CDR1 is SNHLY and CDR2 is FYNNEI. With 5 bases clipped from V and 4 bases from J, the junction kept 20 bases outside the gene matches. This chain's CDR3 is CASSPSTGSGGIDYEQYF. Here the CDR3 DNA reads TGTGCCAGCAGTCCGTCAACTGGTTCGGGAGGTATCGATTACGAGCAGTACTTC.

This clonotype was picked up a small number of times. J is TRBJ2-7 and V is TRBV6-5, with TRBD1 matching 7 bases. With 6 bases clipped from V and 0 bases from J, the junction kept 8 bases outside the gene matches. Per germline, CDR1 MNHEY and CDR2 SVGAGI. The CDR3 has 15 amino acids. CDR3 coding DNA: TGTGCCAGCAGCCAGACCAACAGGGGCTCCTACGAGCAGTACTTC. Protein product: CASSQTNRGSYEQYF.

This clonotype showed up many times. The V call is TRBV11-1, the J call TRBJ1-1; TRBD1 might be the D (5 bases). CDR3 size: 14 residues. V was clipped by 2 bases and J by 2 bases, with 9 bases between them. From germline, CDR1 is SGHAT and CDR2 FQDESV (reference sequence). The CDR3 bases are TGTGCCAGCAGCTTATCTCAGGGAAACACTGAAGCTTTCTTT. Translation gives CASSLSQGNTEAFF.

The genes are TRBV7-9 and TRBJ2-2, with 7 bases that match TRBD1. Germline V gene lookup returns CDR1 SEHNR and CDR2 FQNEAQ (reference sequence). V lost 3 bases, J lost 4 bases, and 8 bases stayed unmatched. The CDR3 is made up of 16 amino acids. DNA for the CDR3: TGTGCCAGCAGCTTCAGCGCAGGGGGTGCCACCGGGGAGCTGTTTTTT. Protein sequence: CASSFSAGGATGELFF.

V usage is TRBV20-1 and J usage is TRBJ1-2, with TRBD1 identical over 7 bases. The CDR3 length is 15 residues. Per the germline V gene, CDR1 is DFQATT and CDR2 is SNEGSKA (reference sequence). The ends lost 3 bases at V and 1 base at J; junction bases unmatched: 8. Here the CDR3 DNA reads TGCAGTGCTAGGGGTAGACAGGGCTATAACTATGGCTACACCTTC. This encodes CSARGRQGYNYGYTF.

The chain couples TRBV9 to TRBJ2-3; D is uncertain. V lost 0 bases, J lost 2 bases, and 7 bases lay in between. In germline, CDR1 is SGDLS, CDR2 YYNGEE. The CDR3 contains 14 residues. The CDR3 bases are TGTGCCAGCAGCGTAGAGTCTTACACAGATACGCAGTATTTT. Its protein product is CASSVESYTDTQYF.

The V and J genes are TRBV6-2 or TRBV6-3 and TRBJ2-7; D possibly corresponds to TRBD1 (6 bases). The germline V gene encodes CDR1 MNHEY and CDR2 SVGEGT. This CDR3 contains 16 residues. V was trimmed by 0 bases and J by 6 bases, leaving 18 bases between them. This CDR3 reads CASSYSIIDRIREQYF. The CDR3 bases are TGTGCCAGCAGTTACTCGATCATTGACAGGATCCGCGAGCAGTACTTC.

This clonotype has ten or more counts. The CDR3 nucleotides read TGTGCCAGTAGCCCGGAGGCTCCCTCCTCCTACGAGCAGTACTTC. Translated, it gives CASSPEAPSSYEQYF. The chain is built from TRBV19 and TRBJ2-7; TRBD2 is a possible D gene (5 bases). V lost 6 bases to trimming and J lost 0 bases, with 15 bases between them. In germline, CDR1 is LNHDA, CDR2 SQIVND (reference sequence). The length of the CDR3 is 15 residues.

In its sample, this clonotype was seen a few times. DNA of the CDR3: TGTGCCAGCAGTTTCCTCGGGCCTTGGGAGACCCAGTACTTC. Residues: CASSFLGPWETQYF. The V gene is TRBV27, the J gene TRBJ2-5, with no clear D. Between the trimmed V and J ends, which lost 3 bases and 5 bases, there was a span of 13 bases. The CDR3 has 14 amino acids. Germline CDR1 reads MNHEY; CDR2 reads SMNVEV (reference sequence).